Below are 9 T cell receptor beta chains sequenced from a single sample in a study of blood T cell repertoires in COVID-19. TCRdb keeps only in-frame clones here, not all; method: immunoSEQ multiplex PCR. The sample shows roughly 200,000 clones, 70% to 90% of them seen only once. Sequencing was performed on peripheral blood. The receptors were gathered from a woman aged 65 to 85 with active or convalescent COVID-19.

This sequence joins TRBV7-7 and TRBJ2-1, with 10 bases fitting TRBD1. V trimming: 5 bases; J trimming: 10 bases; junction bases outside the gene matches: 11. The CDR3 totals 15 residues. Per germline, CDR1 SSHAT and CDR2 FNYEAQ (reference sequence). The CDR3 nucleotides are TGTGCCAGCAGCCTGACGTCCGGGACAGGGGAAGAGCAGTTCTTC. It yields the protein CASSLTSGTGEEQFF.

The chain couples TRBV27 to TRBJ1-2; D gene uncertain. Germline V lookup: CDR1 MNHEY, CDR2 SMNVEV (reference sequence). Trimming took 7 bases from V and 6 from J, leaving 15 bases between them. The CDR3 totals 13 residues. This CDR3 is CASNHRDTNGYTF. CDR3 coding DNA: TGTGCCAGCAATCACCGGGATACGAATGGCTACACCTTC.

This clone turned up a few times. The chain employs TRBV5-1 and TRBJ1-1, with 10 bases matching TRBD1. V lost 0 bases and J lost 3; bases outside the gene matches: 2. Germline V gene sequence: CDR1 SGHRS, CDR2 YFSETQ. CDR3 length: 15 amino acids. CDR3: CASSLAGQGDTEAFF. In DNA, the CDR3 is TGCGCCAGCAGCTTGGCCGGACAGGGGGACACTGAAGCTTTCTTT.

The V call is TRBV5-1, the J call TRBJ2-7; 8 nucleotides match TRBD2. J lost 6 bases, V lost 4 bases, and 12 bases had no gene match. CDR1 is SGHRS and CDR2 is YFSETQ in the germline V gene. The CDR3 spans 15 residues. CDR3 loop: CASSTPAGESVEQYF. In DNA form, the CDR3 reads TGCGCCAGCAGCACCCCAGCGGGAGAGTCGGTCGAGCAGTACTTC.

This chain uses TRBV6-1 with TRBJ1-2; D gene uncertain. Between the trimmed V and J ends, which lost 3 bases and 3 bases, there was a span of 5 bases. The CDR3 totals 12 residues. Germline V gene data show CDR1 as MNHNS and CDR2 as SASEGT. The CDR3 nucleotides read TGTGCCAGCAGTGACGGGTACTATGGCTACACCTTC. The encoded protein is CASSDGYYGYTF.

The chain links TRBV28 to TRBJ2-2, with 7 bases identical to TRBD1. CDR3 length: 15 amino acids. J gave up 1 base and V 9 bases, and 8 bases lay outside the gene matches. Looked up from germline, CDR1 is MDHEN and CDR2 is SYDVKM. The CDR3 coding sequence is TGTGCCAGTCGGACAGGTACAATGAACACCGGGGAGCTGTTTTTT. Translated: CASRTGTMNTGELFF.

The chain carries TRBV2 and TRBJ2-2, with D maybe TRBD1 (6 bases). Germline CDR1 and CDR2: SNHLY and FYNNEI. V lost 5 bases to trimming and J lost 4 bases, with 14 bases between them. The CDR3 is made up of 15 amino acids. The CDR3 protein is CASSLQGTVTGELFF. DNA of the CDR3: TGTGCCAGCAGTTTACAGGGTACGGTCACCGGGGAGCTGTTTTTT.

The sample holds a few counts of this clone. The rearrangement uses TRBV4-1 and TRBJ1-1; D might be TRBD1 (5 bases). Germline CDR1 is MGHRA and CDR2 is YSYEKL. The CDR3 loop spans 18 amino acids. Deletions cut 0 bases from V and 4 bases from J, with 21 bases between. The CDR3 DNA sequence: TGCGCCAGCAGCCAAGATAGGGGTTATGGGGAAGGGATCACTGAAGCTTTCTTT. Amino acids: CASSQDRGYGEGITEAFF.

The chain couples TRBV3-1 (or the pseudogene TRBV3-2) to TRBJ2-3; 12 positions agree with TRBD2. The CDR3 is 17 amino acids. CDR1 and CDR2 (germline): LGHDT, YNNKEL (reference sequence). Germline trimming cut 1 base from V and 1 base from J; bases unmatched to any gene: 3. The CDR3 region is CASSQAGLAGRTDTQYF. The CDR3 bases are TGTGCCAGCAGCCAAGCCGGACTAGCGGGACGCACAGATACGCAGTATTTT.